This T cell receptor (beta chain) was obtained from a study of cytomegalovirus exposure and HLA in healthy donors. Comment on this clone: In the same sample, other DNA sequences code for this CDR3.

Primers for the PCR totalled 60 Vbeta and 13 Jbeta. Using immunoSEQ multiplex PCR, the repertoire was profiled, and TCRdb retains in-frame clones only, with some absent. This sample carries roughly 150,000 clones, 60% to 80% of them seen once, and the ten largest clones take more than 1.4%. The sequence derives from a male donor in good health and CMV-seronegative. The sequenced sample consisted of PBMCs.

CDR3 region: CASSLTGINQPQHF. The CDR3 DNA reads TGTGCCAGCAGCCTGACAGGGATCAATCAGCCCCAGCATTTT. The V gene is TRBV27, the J gene TRBJ1-5; 7 positions match TRBD1. V shed 6 bases, J shed 3 bases, and the junction held 5 bases outside the gene matches. There are 14 residues in the CDR3. The germline V gene has CDR1 MNHEY and CDR2 SMNVEV (reference sequence).